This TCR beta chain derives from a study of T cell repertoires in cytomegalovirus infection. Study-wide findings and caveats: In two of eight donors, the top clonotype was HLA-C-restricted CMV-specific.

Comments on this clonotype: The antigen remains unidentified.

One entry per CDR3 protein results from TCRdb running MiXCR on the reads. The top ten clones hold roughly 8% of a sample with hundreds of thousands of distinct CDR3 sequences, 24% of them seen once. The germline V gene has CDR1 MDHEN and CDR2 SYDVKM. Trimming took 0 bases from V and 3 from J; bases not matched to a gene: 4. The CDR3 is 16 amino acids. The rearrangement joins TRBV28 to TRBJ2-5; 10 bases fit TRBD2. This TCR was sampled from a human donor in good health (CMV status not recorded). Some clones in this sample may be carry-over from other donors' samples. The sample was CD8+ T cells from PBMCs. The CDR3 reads CASSLWALAGEETQYF. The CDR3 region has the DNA TGTGCCAGCAGTTTATGGGCGCTAGCGGGGGAAGAGACCCAGTACTTC.